This T cell receptor (beta chain) emerged from a study of cytomegalovirus exposure and HLA in healthy donors. With 60 Vbeta and 13 Jbeta primers, the PCR was carried out. As originally analysed: Roughly 10 million shared chains were among the about 80 million unique TCR beta chains that a later analysis counted. Sequenced by immunoSEQ multiplex PCR; TCRdb stores in-frame clones only, minus some. The V and J calls and clone size are taken from that table; D and trimming were inferred from the DNA. Of under 200,000 clones listed, roughly four fifths are singletons. Study-wide results and limits: Accurate prediction of most subjects' HLA-A and HLA-B alleles from TCR beta sequences was reported.

As regards this clone: Its specificity is unknown.

The sequencing input was PBMCs. This receptor was obtained from a woman aged 45-65 years in good health and CMV-seronegative.

CDR3 sequence reads: CASSRGGWAEAFF. CDR3 DNA sequence: TGTGCCAGCAGCCGGGGGGGGTGGGCTGAAGCTTTCTTT. J is TRBJ1-1 and V is TRBV6-6, with D possibly TRBD1 on 5 matching bases. Germline V CDR1 and CDR2: MNHNY, SVGAGI (reference sequence). The length of the CDR3 is 13 residues. V was trimmed by 6 bases and J by 6 bases, leaving 14 bases between them.